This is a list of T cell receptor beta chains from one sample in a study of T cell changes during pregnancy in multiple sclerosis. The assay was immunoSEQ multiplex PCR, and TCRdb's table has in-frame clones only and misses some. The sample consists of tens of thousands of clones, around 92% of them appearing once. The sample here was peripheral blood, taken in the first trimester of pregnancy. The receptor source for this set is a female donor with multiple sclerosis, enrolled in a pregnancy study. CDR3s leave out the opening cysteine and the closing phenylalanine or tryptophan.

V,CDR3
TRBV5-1,ASSSWGGETQY
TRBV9,ASSALRGFDEQF
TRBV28,ASSLARETGNTIY
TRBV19,ASSIGTVSGNTIY
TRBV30,AWSGQGLSPLH
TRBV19,ASSIVRLAGVDNEQF
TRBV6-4,ASSRQTGDGYT
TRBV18,ASSPPSSSSYEQY
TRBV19,ASSIVSTAEAF
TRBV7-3,ASSRRGTAGDNEQF
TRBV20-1,SARYTDTQY
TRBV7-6,ASSPQARQVSYEQY
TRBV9,ASSGSPRRGSGYT
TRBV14,ASSQDIAVNTGELF
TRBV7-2,ASSLAPNSDEQF
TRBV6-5,ASSFGGKSF